This T cell receptor (beta chain) was profiled in a study of blood T cell repertoires in COVID-19. Study-level background: The cDNA or gDNA used as material had been derived from T cells, B-cell-depleted T cells, or PBMCs.

Authors' analysis steps: Nucleated cell counts were estimated from reference gene primer amplification. The assay was immunoSEQ multiplex PCR, and TCRdb's table has in-frame clones only and misses some. V and J calls and clone size are as listed in that table; D and trimming were resolved from the DNA. Of about 49,000 clones in the sample, 75% to 90% were seen once. A word on this clone: Relative to the germline gene, one junction end is altered; a read error may explain this.

The CDR3 totals 14 residues. Germline loops: CDR1 SGHRS, CDR2 YFSETQ. This sequence was found in a woman at least 80 years old with COVID-19, enrolled during active disease. The genes are TRBV5-1 and TRBJ2-5; D call uncertain. Sequenced: peripheral blood. The CDR3 sequence is CASSLAVPSTSTDF. In nucleotides, the CDR3 is TGCGCCAGCAGCCTCGCCGTCCCTAGTACCTCTACCGACTTC.